This T cell receptor beta chain was recorded in a study of cytomegalovirus exposure and HLA in healthy donors. Study results and limitations: It was reported in a later analysis that an Asian-associated ancestry cluster showed fewer N-insertions than the 666-donor mean. High specificity and sensitivity for cytomegalovirus status were reported for the classifier. TCR beta chains associated with HLA were, in a later analysis, more clonally expanded than equally common others. The listing of 150 to 200 TCR beta chains classed them as cytomegalovirus-associated.

The PCR employed 60 Vbeta primers together with 13 Jbeta primers. The repertoire was sequenced with immunoSEQ multiplex PCR; TCRdb's copy has only in-frame clones and lacks some. The sample includes roughly 230,000 clones, roughly 81% of them seen just once. In the case of this clone: Antigen unknown.

CDR1 SGHTS and CDR2 YDEGEE come from the germline V gene. The CDR3 extends over 16 amino acids. The germline V and J ends were trimmed by 0 bases and 0 bases, with 10 bases remaining between them. V and J are TRBV5-8 and TRBJ1-5; unclear D gene. This TCR was sampled from a girl between 2 and 10 years old in good health and CMV-seronegative. The sequencing input was PBMCs. Written as DNA, the CDR3 is TGTGCCAGCAGCTTGGGCGGGTTTTATAGCAATCAGCCCCAGCATTTT. Translating gives CASSLGGFYSNQPQHF. Based on the CDR3 plus reference TRBV5-8 and TRBJ1-5, the full variable domain is EAGVTQSPTHLIKTRGQQATLRCSPISGHTSVYWYQQALGLGLQFLLWYDEGEERNRGNFPPRFSGRQFPNYSSELNVNALELEDSALYLCASSLGGFYSNQPQHFGDGTRLSIL.